The sequence of this T cell receptor beta chain was determined in a study of blood T cell repertoires in COVID-19. CDR1 is SGHRS, CDR2 YFSETQ, per germline. V shed 7 bases, J shed 4 bases, and the junction held 10 bases outside the gene matches. The CDR3 loop spans 14 amino acids. Here immunoSEQ multiplex PCR was the method, and the copy in TCRdb shows in-frame clones only, minus some. Altogether some 380,000 clones are present, approximately 87% being singletons, with the ten largest covering 1.3%. Individuals drawn from about 26 US areas were about 18 to 89 years old. This clone was seen a single time.

The V call is TRBV5-1, the J call TRBJ2-5, with TRBD2 identical over 7 bases. Sequencing was performed on PBMCs or T cells enriched from blood (not recorded which). The clonotype originates from a man aged 25 to 40 who had recovered from COVID-19. The CDR3 DNA follows: TGCGCCAGCGTCGGGGGAGGGCGTTTAGAGACCCAGTACTTC. This codes for CASVGGGRLETQYF. Full variable domain (rest looked up from reference TRBV5-1 and TRBJ2-5): KAGVTQTPRYLIKTRGQQVTLSCSPISGHRSVSWYQQTPGQGLQFLFEYFSETQRNKGNFPGRFSGRQFSNSRSEMNVSTLELGDSALYLCASVGGGRLETQYFGPGTRLLVL.